A single sample gave rise to the 27 T cell receptor beta chains below, sequenced in a study of CD8+CD57+ T cells in acquired aplastic anemia. Genomic DNA, serving as template, underwent TCR beta VDJ and CDR3 profiling. TCRdb itself ran the reads through MiXCR, one entry per CDR3 protein. The profile covers 400,000 to 450,000 distinct CDR3 sequences, with 55% to 70% appearing a single time and more than 3.5% taken by the ten largest. The sample was sorted CD4+, CD8+, or CD8+CD57+ T cells (not recorded which) from PBMCs. Receptors were obtained from a human donor in good health, serving as a control.

The V call is TRBV9, the J call TRBJ2-5; TRBD2 aligns across 7 bases. Germline V gene lookup returns CDR1 SGDLS and CDR2 YYNGEE. This CDR3 has 17 amino acids. The trim removed 2 bases at V and 5 bases at J, leaving 15 bases unmatched. The CDR3 reads CASSVEVLAGLVETQYF. CDR3 coding DNA: TGTGCCAGCAGCGTTGAAGTCTTAGCGGGTTTAGTGGAGACCCAGTACTTC.

This clonotype was picked up a small number of times. V and J are TRBV25-1 and TRBJ1-2; no clear D gene. The CDR3 consists of 18 residues. Germline loops: CDR1 MGHDK, CDR2 SYGVNS. Trimming took 6 bases from V and 7 from J, leaving 30 bases between them. The chain's CDR3 is CASSLDSRRNTRTSGYTF. The CDR3 DNA follows: TGTGCCAGCAGCTTAGATTCTAGACGGAACACCAGGACGAGTGGCTACACCTTC.

The V and J genes are TRBV5-6 and TRBJ1-2, with 7 bases matching TRBD1. The CDR3 length is 18 residues. V lost 0 bases to trimming and J lost 1 base; unmatched junction nucleotides: 12. Germline values: CDR1 SGHDT, CDR2 YYEEEE. The CDR3 protein is CASSLAQGQGQLNYGYTF. CDR3 coding DNA: TGTGCCAGCAGCTTGGCCCAGGGGCAGGGACAGCTTAACTATGGCTACACCTTC. The full variable domain, completed using reference TRBV5-6 and TRBJ1-2, is DAGVTQSPTHLIKTRGQQVTLRCSPKSGHDTVSWYQQALGQGPQFIFQYYEEEERQRGNFPDRFSGHQFPNYSSELNVNALLLGDSALYLCASSLAQGQGQLNYGYTFGSGTRLTVV.

The chain joins TRBV7-7 to TRBJ2-5; a possible D gene is TRBD2 (6 bases). This CDR3 comprises 16 residues. The germline V and J ends were trimmed by 2 bases and 2 bases, with 15 bases remaining between them. Germline V CDR1 and CDR2: SSHAT, FNYEAQ (reference sequence). The CDR3 bases are TGTGCCAGCAGCTTACAGCCCCGGGGGAGACAAGAGACCCAGTACTTC. Residues: CASSLQPRGRQETQYF.

The J gene is TRBJ2-7, the V gene TRBV5-6; 13 bases align to TRBD2. CDR1 is SGHDT, CDR2 YYEEEE, per germline. With 4 bases clipped from V and 5 bases from J, the junction kept 15 bases outside the gene matches. The CDR3 spans 18 residues. The CDR3 DNA follows: TGTGCCAGCAGCGTTACCGGACCGGGACTAGCGGGGAGGGACGAGCAGTACTTC. This encodes CASSVTGPGLAGRDEQYF.

Details on this clonotype: Possible read error: a much larger clone is one base away. This chain links TRBV3-1 with TRBJ2-7, with TRBD2 matching 12 bases. The CDR3 loop spans 17 amino acids. J gave up 4 bases and V 0 bases, and 7 bases lay outside the gene matches. Per germline, CDR1 LGHDT and CDR2 YNNKEL (reference sequence). CDR3 nucleotides: TGTGCCAGCAGCCAAGATCCATCAACTAGCGGGGGGTACGAGCAGTACTTC. Translated: CASSQDPSTSGGYEQYF.

This rearrangement joins TRBV10-3 to TRBJ2-7; 8 bases align to TRBD1. The CDR3 contains 16 residues. V was pared by 10 bases and J by 0 bases, with 14 bases of the junction left unmatched. CDR1 ENHRY and CDR2 SYGVKD come from the germline V gene. CDR3 sequence: CASTHLSGQASYEQYF. CDR3 coding DNA: TGTGCCAGCACCCACCTCTCGGGACAGGCCTCCTACGAGCAGTACTTC.

Details on this clonotype: This CDR3 is missing its conserved last phenylalanine or tryptophan, likely due to a read error. No DNA is shown, since the ends of the CDR3 on it are uncertain; the CDR3 is the one TCRdb lists. The V gene is TRBV19, the J gene TRBJ1-6; TRBD1, the table's D call, lacks a check against the DNA. The CDR3 is 15 amino acids long, termini counted. Germline lookup yields CDR1 LNHDA and CDR2 SQIVND (reference sequence). The CDR3 is CASNRGYPETQYFGP.

This clonotype has a handful of counts. This rearrangement joins TRBV19 to TRBJ1-2, with D perhaps TRBD1 (6 bases). In germline, CDR1 is LNHDA, CDR2 SQIVND (reference sequence). This CDR3 spans 14 amino acids. Trimming removed 7 bases at V and 1 base at J, with 13 bases between. The DNA of the CDR3 is TGTGCCAGTAACCCCAGGGGCTATAACTATGGCTACACCTTC. This gives the protein CASNPRGYNYGYTF.

A note on this clonotype: Relative to the germline gene, one junction end is altered; a read error may explain this. The chain links TRBV5-1 to TRBJ1-3; maybe TRBD1 (5 bases). Germline assignment: CDR1 SGHRS and CDR2 YFSETQ. CDR3 length: 16 amino acids. This CDR3 reads CASRETSGDTGNTIYF. The CDR3 DNA sequence: TGTGCCAGCAGGGAGACTAGCGGGGATACTGGAAACACCATATATTTT.

The chain carries TRBV24-1 and TRBJ1-2; no reliable D call. This CDR3 contains 12 residues. Per the germline V gene, CDR1 is KGHDR and CDR2 is SFDVKD. Trimming shortened V by 5 bases and J by 10 bases, and 13 bases separated the two germline ends. The CDR3 DNA reads as TGTGCCACCAGTGGGGCGAACTATAACTACACCTTC. The encoded protein is CATSGANYNYTF.

This clonotype was seen only once. V is TRBV9 and J is TRBJ2-5; TRBD1 is a possible D gene (5 bases). V lost 5 bases, J lost 11 bases, and 19 bases lay in between. CDR1 is SGDLS and CDR2 is YYNGEE in the germline V gene. The CDR3 runs 13 residues. The CDR3 nucleotides read TGTGCCAGCAGTGTGACAGACTCGGGCATACAGTACTTC. This gives the protein CASSVTDSGIQYF. Using reference TRBV9 and TRBJ2-5 for the parts outside the CDR3, the full variable domain is DSGVTQTPKHLITATGQRVTLRCSPRSGDLSVYWYQQSLDQGLQFLIQYYNGEERAKGNILERFSAQQFPDLHSELNLSSLELGDSALYFCASSVTDSGIQYFGPGTRLLVL.

This clonotype was counted ten times or more. This chain joins TRBV12-3 or TRBV12-4 and TRBJ2-3; weak D call: TRBD2 (5 bases). The CDR3 runs to 11 residues. The ends were cut back, 5 bases at V and 8 bases at J, with 8 bases in the middle. CDR3 in amino acids: CASSARGTQYF. In DNA, the CDR3 is TGTGCCAGCAGTGCCCGGGGTACGCAGTATTTT.

This clonotype was seen at least ten times. The rearrangement links TRBV12-3 or TRBV12-4 to TRBJ1-6; D unresolved. The CDR3 is 15 residues long. Trimming cost V 2 bases and J 8 bases, with 13 bases left between them. The CDR3: CASSLTAASDSPLHF. CDR3 DNA sequence: TGTGCCAGCAGTTTAACGGCCGCTTCCGATTCACCCCTCCACTTT.

To note about this clonotype: No DNA is shown, since the ends of the CDR3 on it are uncertain; the CDR3 is the one TCRdb lists. V is TRBV13 and J is TRBJ2-7; no check of the table's D call, TRBD1, against the DNA was made. The CDR3 is 24 amino acids long, termini counted. The germline gives CDR1 PRHDT, CDR2 FYEKMQ (reference sequence). Here the CDR3 reads CASSYYICSARLSRTGMYTYEQYF.

This clonotype was seen at least ten times. The rearrangement links TRBV7-6 to TRBJ2-5, with D perhaps TRBD2 (5 bases). The CDR3 contains 13 residues. The germline CDR1 and CDR2 sequences are SGHVS and FNYEAQ. Trimming removed 0 bases at V and 10 bases at J, with 12 bases between. The DNA of the CDR3 is TGTGCCAGCAGCTTAGCGTCGGACTGGATCCAGTACTTC. This encodes CASSLASDWIQYF.

With respect to this clonotype: It is likely a read error, because the conserved phenylalanine at the end of the CDR3 is missing. V is TRBV2 and J is TRBJ2-1; 7 positions match TRBD1. V gave up 6 bases and J gave up 3 bases; unmatched junction bases: 8. This CDR3 spans 15 amino acids. Germline values: CDR1 SNHLY, CDR2 FYNNEI. The CDR3 is CASSVGDSRYNEQFL. The CDR3 DNA reads as TGTGCCAGCAGCGTGGGGGACAGCCGCTACAATGAGCAGTTCTTG.

The chain has TRBV20-1 and TRBJ2-7; no reliable D call. V lost 0 bases, J lost 7 bases, and 13 bases lay in between. The germline V gene encodes CDR1 DFQATT and CDR2 SNEGSKA (reference sequence). This CDR3 spans 13 amino acids. The chain's CDR3 is CSARDRARGEQYF. In DNA, the CDR3 is TGCAGTGCTAGAGATAGGGCGCGTGGGGAGCAGTACTTC.

This clonotype was seen at least ten times. The chain links TRBV3-1 to TRBJ2-5, with TRBD2 matching over 12 bases. The V gene's germline CDR1 is LGHDT and CDR2 YNNKEL (reference sequence). V lost 4 bases, J lost 4 bases, and 4 bases stayed unmatched. This CDR3 contains 15 residues. CDR3 in DNA: TGTGCCAGCAGCCCTAGCGGGGGGGCCACAGAGACCCAGTACTTC. Translation gives CASSPSGGATETQYF.

The chain couples TRBV6-2 or TRBV6-3 to TRBJ2-3, with D uncertain. V lost 5 bases and J 3 bases, leaving 9 bases between the germline ends. The CDR3 has 13 amino acids. The germline V gene has CDR1 MNHEY and CDR2 SVGEGT. CDR3: CASSLPLTDTQYF. Written as DNA, the CDR3 is TGTGCCAGCAGTCTCCCACTGACAGATACGCAGTATTTT.

This clonotype showed up just once. This chain joins TRBV2 and TRBJ2-5, with a possible D match to TRBD2 (6 bases). V was cut by 4 bases and J by 9 bases, with 12 bases left in between. Germline V CDR1 and CDR2: SNHLY, FYNNEI. The CDR3 runs 12 residues. CDR3: CASSVGGRPQYF. In DNA, the CDR3 is TGTGCCAGCAGTGTCGGGGGAAGGCCCCAGTACTTC.

About this clonotype itself: One end of the junction fails to match germline, which may point to a read error. The chain carries TRBV7-8 and TRBJ1-1; D call uncertain. This CDR3 comprises 13 residues. The V gene's germline CDR1 is SGHVS and CDR2 FQNEAQ. Here the CDR3 DNA reads TGTGCCAGCAGCTATGACTCCAGGATCGCAGATGCTTTC. This encodes CASSYDSRIADAF.

CDR3 protein: CASRQGGGPSNEHQHF. The CDR3 DNA reads TGTGCCAGCAGACAAGGAGGGGGGCCAAGCAATGAGCACCAGCATTTT. The J gene is TRBJ1-5, the V gene TRBV7-3; tentatively, D is TRBD1 (6 bases). Between the trimmed V and J ends, which lost 6 bases and 12 bases, there was a span of 27 bases. The germline V gene encodes CDR1 SGHTA and CDR2 FQGTGA. This CDR3 spans 16 amino acids.

This clonotype was counted at least ten times. The rearrangement links TRBV9 to TRBJ2-1; TRBD2 matches at 7 bases. The V and J ends lost 0 bases and 3 bases, in that order; junction bases with no gene match: 9. CDR1 and CDR2 from the germline V gene are SGDLS and YYNGEE. The CDR3 is 17 amino acids. DNA of the CDR3: TGTGCCAGCAGCGTAGATCGGGCTAGCGGCAACTACAATGAGCAGTTCTTC. Translating gives CASSVDRASGNYNEQFF. The entire variable domain, with the rest obtained from reference TRBV9 and TRBJ2-1, is as follows: DSGVTQTPKHLITATGQRVTLRCSPRSGDLSVYWYQQSLDQGLQFLIQYYNGEERAKGNILERFSAQQFPDLHSELNLSSLELGDSALYFCASSVDRASGNYNEQFFGPGTRLTVL.

CDR3 sequence reads: CSANGGLDEQFF. The CDR3, as DNA: TGCAGTGCTAACGGCGGATTGGATGAGCAGTTCTTC. V and J are TRBV20-1 and TRBJ2-1; D uncertain. The CDR3 runs 12 residues. Trimming took 4 bases from V and 8 from J, leaving 12 bases between them. Germline V lookup: CDR1 DFQATT, CDR2 SNEGSKA (reference sequence).

The CDR3 bases are TGCGCCAGCAGCCAACAACAGGGGTCGGGGGAGCAGTACTTC. It translates to CASSQQQGSGEQYF. The rearrangement joins TRBV5-1 to TRBJ2-7; 7 nucleotides agree with TRBD1. The ends lost 4 bases at V and 7 bases at J; junction bases unmatched: 11. CDR3 length equals 14 residues. In germline, CDR1 is SGHRS, CDR2 YFSETQ.

A word on this clonotype: A junction end diverges from the germline sequence, so it may reflect a read error. This rearrangement joins TRBV10-3 to TRBJ1-4; D gene uncertain. The CDR3 is 15 residues long. Germline assignment: CDR1 ENHRY and CDR2 SYGVKD. CDR3 sequence reads: CASSELWEKDEKLFF. CDR3 nucleotide sequence: TGTGCCAGCAGTGAGCTTTGGGAGAAAGATGAAAAACTGTTTTTT.